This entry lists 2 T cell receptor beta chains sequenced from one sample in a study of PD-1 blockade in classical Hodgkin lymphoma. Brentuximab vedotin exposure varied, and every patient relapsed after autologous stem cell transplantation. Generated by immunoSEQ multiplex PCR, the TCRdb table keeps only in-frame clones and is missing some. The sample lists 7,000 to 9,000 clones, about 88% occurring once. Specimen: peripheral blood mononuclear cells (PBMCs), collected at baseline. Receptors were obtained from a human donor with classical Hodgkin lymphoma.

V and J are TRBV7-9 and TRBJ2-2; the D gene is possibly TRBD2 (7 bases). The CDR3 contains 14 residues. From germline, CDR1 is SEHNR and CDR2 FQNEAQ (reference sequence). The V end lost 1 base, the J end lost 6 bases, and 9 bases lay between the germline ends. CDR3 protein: CASSLGRGPGELFF. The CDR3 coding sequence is TGTGCCAGCAGCTTAGGGCGGGGGCCCGGGGAGCTGTTTTTT.

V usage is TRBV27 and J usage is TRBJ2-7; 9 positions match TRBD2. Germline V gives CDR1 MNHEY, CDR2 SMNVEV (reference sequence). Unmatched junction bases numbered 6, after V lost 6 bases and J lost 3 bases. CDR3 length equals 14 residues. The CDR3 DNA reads TGTGCCAGCAGCGAAAGTAGCGGGAGCTACGAGCAGTACTTC. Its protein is CASSESSGSYEQYF.